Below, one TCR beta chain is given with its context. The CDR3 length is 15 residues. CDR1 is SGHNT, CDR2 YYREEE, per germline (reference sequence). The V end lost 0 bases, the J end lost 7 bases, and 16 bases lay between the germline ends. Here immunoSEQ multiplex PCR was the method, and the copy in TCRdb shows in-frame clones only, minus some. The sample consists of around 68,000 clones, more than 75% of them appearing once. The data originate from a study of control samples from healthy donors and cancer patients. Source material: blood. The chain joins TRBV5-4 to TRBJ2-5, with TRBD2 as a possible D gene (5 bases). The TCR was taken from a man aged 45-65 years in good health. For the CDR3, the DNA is TGTGCCAGCAGCTTGGAAGCCTCCGTCGGGGTGACCCAGTACTTC. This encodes CASSLEASVGVTQYF.